Below are 16 T cell receptor beta chains sequenced from a single sample in a study of shared clonotypes between healthy human individuals. This table comes from immunoSEQ multiplex PCR, and its TCRdb copy is limited to in-frame clones, with some not included. The table has approximately 1.5 million clones, 95% to 99% seen once. Specimen: naive CD4+ T cells sorted from blood. Specified subset: CD45RA+ positively selected. Receptors were obtained from a man in his thirties or forties in good health.

This chain connects TRBV18 to TRBJ2-3; 10 bases agree with TRBD2. V was clipped by 4 bases and J by 2 bases; unmatched bases: 18. CDR1 and CDR2 from the germline V gene are KGHSH and LQKENI. The CDR3 contains 20 residues. The CDR3 nucleotides are TGTGCCAGCTCACTACGATACTACACCGGGACTAGCGAACACACAGATACGCAGTATTTT. Protein: CASSLRYYTGTSEHTDTQYF.

This chain joins TRBV30 and TRBJ2-1; D not certain. This CDR3 is 14 amino acids long. V lost 3 bases and J 3 bases, leaving 12 bases between the germline ends. Germline-derived CDR1 and CDR2 are GTSNPN and SVGIG (reference sequence). The CDR3 coding sequence is TGTGCCTGGAGGAGCGCCACACTCTACAATGAGCAGTTCTTC. Translating it yields CAWRSATLYNEQFF.

V gene TRBV5-4 combines with J gene TRBJ2-7; the D gene is possibly TRBD2 (6 bases). The V end was cut by 4 bases, the J end by 1 base, with 12 bases between. This CDR3 has 14 residues. Germline lookup yields CDR1 SGHNT and CDR2 YYREEE (reference sequence). The CDR3 DNA reads as TGTGCCAGCAGCCCCGGGGGTCGGTCCTACGAGCAGTACTTC. Translation gives CASSPGGRSYEQYF.

The V gene is TRBV28, the J gene TRBJ2-3, with D perhaps matching TRBD2 (5 bases). The germline CDR1 and CDR2 sequences are MDHEN and SYDVKM. The CDR3 is 15 amino acids. V was clipped by 3 bases and J by 0 bases, with 10 bases between them. CDR3 sequence reads: CASSFSAPSTDTQYF. The CDR3 bases are TGTGCCAGCAGTTTTAGCGCACCTAGCACAGATACGCAGTATTTT.

The chain carries TRBV27 and TRBJ2-5; 9 bases align to TRBD1. The CDR3 runs 19 residues. V gave up 6 bases and J gave up 7 bases; unmatched junction bases: 24. Germline V gene lookup returns CDR1 MNHEY and CDR2 SMNVEV (reference sequence). CDR3 region: CASRRLSDLGQGRGGTQYF. DNA for the CDR3: TGTGCCAGCAGGCGATTATCCGACCTCGGACAGGGGCGGGGTGGGACCCAGTACTTC.

The rearrangement links TRBV10-3 to TRBJ1-2; 12 bases align to TRBD1. CDR3 length equals 15 residues. The V segment lost 4 bases and the J segment 2 bases; nucleotides outside the gene matches: 2. The V gene's germline CDR1 is ENHRY and CDR2 SYGVKD. CDR3 in DNA: TGTGCCATCAGTGGGGGGACAGGGGGCAACTATGGCTACACCTTC. This gives the protein CAISGGTGGNYGYTF.

The chain combines TRBV29-1 with TRBJ2-7; 7 bases agree with TRBD1. Trimming at V came to 5 bases and at J to 0 bases, leaving 19 bases not matched to a gene. Germline assignment: CDR1 SQVTM and CDR2 ANQGSEA. There are 18 residues in the CDR3. CDR3 coding DNA: TGCAGCGTTTCCAAATTTCCGGGACAGACATCCTCCTCCTACGAGCAGTACTTC. This codes for CSVSKFPGQTSSSYEQYF.

The chain links TRBV7-8 to TRBJ1-3, with a tentative D call TRBD1 (5 bases). CDR1 and CDR2 (germline): SGHVS, FQNEAQ. This CDR3 is 16 amino acids long. V dropped 4 bases and J dropped 1 base, with 14 bases sitting between them. As DNA, the CDR3 is TGTGCCAGCAGCTCATTTCAGGGCCCTTCTGGAAACACCATATATTTT. Translation gives CASSSFQGPSGNTIYF.

J is TRBJ1-1 and V is TRBV5-1; maybe TRBD1 (6 bases). Per germline, CDR1 SGHRS and CDR2 YFSETQ. There are 15 residues in the CDR3. V was trimmed by 2 bases and J by 4 bases, leaving 15 bases between them. The CDR3 reads CASSFGTGIATEAFF. The CDR3 region has the DNA TGCGCCAGCAGCTTCGGTACAGGGATAGCCACTGAAGCTTTCTTT. Filled out from reference TRBV5-1 and TRBJ1-1, the complete variable domain reads KAGVTQTPRYLIKTRGQQVTLSCSPISGHRSVSWYQQTPGQGLQFLFEYFSETQRNKGNFPGRFSGRQFSNSRSEMNVSTLELGDSALYLCASSFGTGIATEAFFGQGTRLTVV.

As to this clone: The sample has other DNA sequences that encode this CDR3 too. The CDR3 sequence: CASSAPYEQYF. CDR3 coding DNA: TGTGCCAGCTCAGCCCCCTACGAGCAGTACTTC. This chain uses TRBV11-2 with TRBJ2-7; D is uncertain. CDR3 length: 11 amino acids. Trimming cost V 8 bases and J 2 bases, with 7 bases left between them. CDR1 is SGHAT and CDR2 is FQNNGV in the germline V gene.

V gene TRBV28 combines with J gene TRBJ2-3; maybe TRBD1 (5 bases). The CDR3 covers 17 residues. V lost 5 bases, J lost 0 bases, and 18 bases lay in between. Germline V gene data show CDR1 as MDHEN and CDR2 as SYDVKM. Written as DNA, the CDR3 is TGTGCCAGCAGTCAACATGGACAATTGTCAAGCACAGATACGCAGTATTTT. Translating gives CASSQHGQLSSTDTQYF. Based on the CDR3 plus reference TRBV28 and TRBJ2-3, the full variable domain is DVKVTQSSRYLVKRTGEKVFLECVQDMDHENMFWYRQDPGLGLRLIYFSYDVKMKEKGDIPEGYSVSREKKERFSLILESASTNQTSMYLCASSQHGQLSSTDTQYFGPGTRLTVL.

The rearrangement uses TRBV5-4 and TRBJ2-1, with 7 bases identical to TRBD1. Germline CDR1 SGHNT, CDR2 YYREEE (reference sequence). The CDR3 length is 17 residues. The V gene end was trimmed by 0 bases and the J gene end by 4 bases; junction bases not matched to a gene: 10. The CDR3 is CASSLGQGPGKYNEQFF. The CDR3 region has the DNA TGTGCCAGCAGCTTGGGACAGGGCCCGGGAAAGTACAATGAGCAGTTCTTC.

J is TRBJ2-7 and V is TRBV5-5, with TRBD2 identical over 12 bases. The J segment lost 7 bases and the V segment lost 3 bases, leaving 14 bases of the junction unmatched. Germline V gene data show CDR1 as SGHKS and CDR2 as YYEKEE (reference sequence). The CDR3 has 17 residues. The CDR3 DNA reads TGTGCCAGCAGCTCCCTACTAGCGGGAGGCACCATACGAGAGCAGTACTTC. Amino acid sequence: CASSSLLAGGTIREQYF. The full variable domain, completed using reference TRBV5-5 and TRBJ2-7, is DAGVTQSPTHLIKTRGQQVTLRCSPISGHKSVSWYQQVLGQGPQFIFQYYEKEERGRGNFPDRFSARQFPNYSSELNVNALLLGDSALYLCASSSLLAGGTIREQYFGPGTRLTVT.

This clone was observed a few times. The identical CDR3 is also encoded by other nucleotide sequences in the sample. J is TRBJ2-5 and V is TRBV18; unclear D gene. CDR3 length: 13 amino acids. Looked up from germline, CDR1 is KGHSH and CDR2 is LQKENI. V lost 0 bases and J 2 bases, leaving 4 bases between the germline ends. DNA of the CDR3: TGTGCCAGCTCACCACCGGGTCAAGAGACCCAGTACTTC. This encodes CASSPPGQETQYF. Full variable domain (missing parts from reference TRBV18 and TRBJ2-5): NAGVMQNPRHLVRRRGQEARLRCSPMKGHSHVYWYRQLPEEGLKFMVYLQKENIIDESGMPKERFSAEFPKEGPSILRIQQVVRGDSAAYFCASSPPGQETQYFGPGTRLLVL.

The V call is TRBV5-1, the J call TRBJ1-1; 8 bases are a match to TRBD1. Trimming took 4 bases from V and 4 from J; bases not matched to a gene: 12. The V gene's germline CDR1 is SGHRS and CDR2 YFSETQ. The CDR3 length is 16 residues. This CDR3 reads CASSRRIDRGGTEAFF. CDR3 nucleotides: TGCGCCAGCAGCCGAAGAATTGACAGGGGTGGCACTGAAGCTTTCTTT.

J is TRBJ1-1 and V is TRBV29-1; D unclear. Germline CDR1 reads SQVTM; CDR2 reads ANQGSEA. V was pared by 6 bases and J by 6 bases, with 17 bases between. The CDR3 consists of 13 residues. CDR3 DNA: TGCAGCGTGTCCTACGACGCGGGCGCTGAAGCTTTCTTT. Translated, it gives CSVSYDAGAEAFF.